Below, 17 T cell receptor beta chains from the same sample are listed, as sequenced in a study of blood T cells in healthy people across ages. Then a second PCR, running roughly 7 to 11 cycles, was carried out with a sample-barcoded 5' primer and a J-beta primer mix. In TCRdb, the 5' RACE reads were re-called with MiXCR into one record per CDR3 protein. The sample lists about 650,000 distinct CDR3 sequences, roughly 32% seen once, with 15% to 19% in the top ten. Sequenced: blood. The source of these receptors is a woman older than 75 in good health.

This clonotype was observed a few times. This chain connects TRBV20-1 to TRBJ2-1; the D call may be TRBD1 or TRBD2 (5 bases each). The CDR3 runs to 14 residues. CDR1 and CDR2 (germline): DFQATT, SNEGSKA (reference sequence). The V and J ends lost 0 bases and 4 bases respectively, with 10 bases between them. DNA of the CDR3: TGCAGTGCTAGAGAGAGGGGACCTTACAATGAGCAGTTCTTC. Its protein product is CSARERGPYNEQFF.

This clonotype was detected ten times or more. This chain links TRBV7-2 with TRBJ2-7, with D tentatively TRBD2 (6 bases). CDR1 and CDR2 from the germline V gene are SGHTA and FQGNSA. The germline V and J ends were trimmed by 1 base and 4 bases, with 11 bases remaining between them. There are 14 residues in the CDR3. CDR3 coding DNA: TGTGCCAGCAGCTTAGTAGCGGAGTTGTACGAGCAGTACTTC. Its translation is CASSLVAELYEQYF.

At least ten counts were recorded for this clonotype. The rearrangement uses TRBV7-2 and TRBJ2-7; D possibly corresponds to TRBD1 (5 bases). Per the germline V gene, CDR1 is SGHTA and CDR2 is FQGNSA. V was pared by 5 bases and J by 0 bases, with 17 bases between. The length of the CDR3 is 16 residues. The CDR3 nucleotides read TGTGCCAGCAGCGCGACTCAGGGCCTCCTCTCCTACGAGCAGTACTTC. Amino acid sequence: CASSATQGLLSYEQYF.

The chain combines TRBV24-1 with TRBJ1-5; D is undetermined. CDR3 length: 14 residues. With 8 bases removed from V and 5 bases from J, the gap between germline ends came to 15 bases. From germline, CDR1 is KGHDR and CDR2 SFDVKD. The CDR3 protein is CATKQAGSHQPQHF. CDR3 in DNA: TGTGCCACCAAGCAAGCGGGGTCCCATCAGCCCCAGCATTTT.

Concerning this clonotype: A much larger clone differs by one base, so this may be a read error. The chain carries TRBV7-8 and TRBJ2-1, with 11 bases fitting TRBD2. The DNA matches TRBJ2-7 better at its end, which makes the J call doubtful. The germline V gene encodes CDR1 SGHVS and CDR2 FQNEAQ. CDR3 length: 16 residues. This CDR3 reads CASSYLTSGRNNEQYF. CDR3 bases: TGTGCCAGCAGTTACCTCACTAGCGGGAGAAACAATGAGCAGTACTTC.

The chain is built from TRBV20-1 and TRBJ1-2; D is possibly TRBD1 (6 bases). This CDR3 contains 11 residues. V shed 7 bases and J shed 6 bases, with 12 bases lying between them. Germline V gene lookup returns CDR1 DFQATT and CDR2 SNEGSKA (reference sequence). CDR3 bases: TGCAGTGGGGGGCTGGAAGATGGCTACACCTTC. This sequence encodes CSGGLEDGYTF.

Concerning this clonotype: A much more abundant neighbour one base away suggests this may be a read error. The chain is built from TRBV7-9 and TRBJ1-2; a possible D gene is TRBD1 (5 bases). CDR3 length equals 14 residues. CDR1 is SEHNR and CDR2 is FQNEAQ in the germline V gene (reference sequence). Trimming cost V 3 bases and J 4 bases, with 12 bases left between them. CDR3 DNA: TGTGCCAGCAGCTTGCTAACGGGGCTCTATGGCTACACCTTC. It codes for CASSLLTGLYGYTF.

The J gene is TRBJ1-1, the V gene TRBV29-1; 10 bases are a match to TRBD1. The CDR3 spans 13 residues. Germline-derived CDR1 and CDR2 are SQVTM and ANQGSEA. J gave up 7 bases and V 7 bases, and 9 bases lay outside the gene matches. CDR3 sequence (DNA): TGCAGCGGCTCCCGGACAGGGGGACTTGAAGCTTTCTTT. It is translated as CSGSRTGGLEAFF.

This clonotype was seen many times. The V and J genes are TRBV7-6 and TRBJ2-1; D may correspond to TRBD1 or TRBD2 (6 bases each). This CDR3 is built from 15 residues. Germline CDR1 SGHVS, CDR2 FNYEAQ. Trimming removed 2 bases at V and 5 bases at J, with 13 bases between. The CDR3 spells CASSLKGGGDNEQFF. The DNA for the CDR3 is TGTGCCAGCAGCTTAAAGGGGGGTGGGGACAATGAGCAGTTCTTC.

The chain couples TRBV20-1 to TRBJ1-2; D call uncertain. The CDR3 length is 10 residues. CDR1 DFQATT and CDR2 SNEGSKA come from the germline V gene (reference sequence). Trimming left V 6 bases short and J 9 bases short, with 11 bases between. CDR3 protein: CSAGGDSYTF. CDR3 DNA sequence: TGCAGTGCCGGAGGTGACAGCTACACCTTC.

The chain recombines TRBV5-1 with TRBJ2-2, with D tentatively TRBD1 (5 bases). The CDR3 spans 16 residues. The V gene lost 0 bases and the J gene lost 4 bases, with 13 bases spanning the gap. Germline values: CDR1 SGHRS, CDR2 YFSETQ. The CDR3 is CASSLGTGVRTGELFF. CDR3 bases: TGCGCCAGCAGCTTGGGAACAGGAGTGCGCACCGGGGAGCTGTTTTTT.

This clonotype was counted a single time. The CDR3 DNA reads as TGCGCCAGCAGCTCCGGGACAGGGGGCGAGATCCAGTACTTC. It is translated as CASSSGTGGEIQYF. This chain uses TRBV5-1 with TRBJ2-7; 12 nucleotides align to TRBD1. Germline V gene lookup returns CDR1 SGHRS and CDR2 YFSETQ. The length of the CDR3 is 14 residues. The J segment lost 10 bases and the V segment lost 3 bases, leaving 8 bases of the junction unmatched.

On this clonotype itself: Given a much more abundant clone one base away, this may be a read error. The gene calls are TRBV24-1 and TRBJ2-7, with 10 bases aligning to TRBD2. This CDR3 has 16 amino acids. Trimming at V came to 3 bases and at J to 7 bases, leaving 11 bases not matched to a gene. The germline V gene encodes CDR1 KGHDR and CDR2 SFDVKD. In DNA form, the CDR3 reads TGTGCCACCAGTGATGGAGCGGGGGGGCGAGACGATGAGCAGTACTTC. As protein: CATSDGAGGRDDEQYF.

The CDR3 region has the DNA TGTGCCAGCAGCTTAGGCGGGGGGGCCCAGTTCTTC. The encoded protein is CASSLGGGAQFF. V and J are TRBV7-2 and TRBJ2-1; 9 bases are a match to TRBD2. J gave up 13 bases and V 1 base, and 2 bases lay outside the gene matches. Germline assignment: CDR1 SGHTA and CDR2 FQGNSA. The CDR3 totals 12 residues.

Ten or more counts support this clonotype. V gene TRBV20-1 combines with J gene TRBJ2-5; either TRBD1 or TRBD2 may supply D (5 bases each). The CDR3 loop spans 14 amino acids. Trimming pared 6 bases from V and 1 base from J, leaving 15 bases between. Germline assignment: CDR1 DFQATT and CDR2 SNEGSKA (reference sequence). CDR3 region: CSAPWGPTQETQYF. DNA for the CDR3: TGCAGTGCGCCATGGGGACCGACCCAAGAGACCCAGTACTTC.

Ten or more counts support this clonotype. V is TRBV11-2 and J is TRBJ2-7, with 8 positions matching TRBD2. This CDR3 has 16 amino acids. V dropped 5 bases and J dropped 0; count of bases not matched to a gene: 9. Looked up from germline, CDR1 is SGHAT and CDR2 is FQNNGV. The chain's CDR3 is CASSRLRGGSSYEQYF. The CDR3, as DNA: TGTGCCAGCAGCCGCCTACGGGGGGGGAGCTCCTACGAGCAGTACTTC.

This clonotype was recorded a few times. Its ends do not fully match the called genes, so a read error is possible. The CDR3 protein is CASSRRGGVSTDAQYF. The DNA for the CDR3 is TGTGCCAGCAGCCGCCGCGGCGGGGTTAGCACAGATGCGCAGTATTTT. The chain has TRBV12-3 or TRBV12-4 and TRBJ2-3, with TRBD2 as a possible D gene (6 bases). The CDR3 length is 16 residues.